This TCR beta chain appears in the sequencing data of a study of identical twins. Whole-study results and caveats: For out-of-frame beta sequences, excess twin sharing was weaker. Fewer insertions characterized abundant cord blood beta clonotypes, whereas memory repertoires showed none. Among out-of-frame alpha sequences shared by twins, low generation probability occurred in excess.

TCRdb re-analysed the 5' RACE reads in MiXCR, keeping a single row per CDR3 protein. The repertoire holds 1.5 million to 2 million distinct CDR3 sequences, with roughly a third as singletons. This clonotype has a handful of counts. The antigen is undetermined. With no exceptions, donors were healthy Caucasians. Germline CDR1 reads SGHRS; CDR2 reads YFSETQ. The length of the CDR3 is 15 residues. Losses at the gene ends were 3 bases for V and 2 bases for J; bases not matched to a gene: 2. This chain connects TRBV5-1 to TRBJ2-3; 11 nucleotides line up with TRBD2. The specimen sequenced was cord blood. This clonotype originated in a newborn girl in good health. For the CDR3, the DNA is TGCGCCAGCAGCTCTAGCGGGAGGTACACAGATACGCAGTATTTT. Translating it yields CASSSSGRYTDTQYF.